The 28 T cell receptor beta chains below come from one sample, sequenced in a study of blood T cell repertoires in COVID-19. Some clones are missing from TCRdb's copy, which holds only in-frame ones; the method was immunoSEQ multiplex PCR. The sample has about 120,000 clones; roughly 83% are singletons. The specimen sequenced was peripheral blood. All receptors come from a young man with acute or convalescent COVID-19.

The chain recombines TRBV7-3 with TRBJ2-5; a possible D gene is TRBD1 (6 bases). Germline-derived CDR1 and CDR2 are SGHTA and FQGTGA. V was pared by 2 bases and J by 4 bases, with 14 bases between. CDR3 length: 15 residues. The CDR3 nucleotides are TGTGCCAGCAGCTTAGGGGGCGCCGAGGGAGAGACCCAGTACTTC. It specifies CASSLGGAEGETQYF.

The V call is TRBV4-1, the J call TRBJ1-6; no clear D. Per germline, CDR1 MGHRA and CDR2 YSYEKL. The CDR3 extends over 12 amino acids. V lost 2 bases and J lost 7, with 3 bases in between. The CDR3 here is CASSQPNSPLHF. The CDR3 coding sequence is TGCGCCAGCAGCCAACCGAATTCACCCCTCCACTTT.

This clone was seen a few times. The V gene is TRBV29-1, the J gene TRBJ1-6; possibly TRBD1 for D (5 bases). V dropped 7 bases and J dropped 6 bases, with 16 bases sitting between them. This CDR3 is 14 amino acids long. Germline lookup yields CDR1 SQVTM and CDR2 ANQGSEA. Here the CDR3 reads CSGVWGVGNSPLHF. For the CDR3, the DNA is TGCAGCGGTGTTTGGGGGGTCGGTAATTCACCCCTCCACTTT.

This clone was seen many times. This chain connects TRBV4-1 to TRBJ1-5; no clear D gene. The CDR3 spans 13 residues. Looked up from germline, CDR1 is MGHRA and CDR2 is YSYEKL. Trimming shortened V by 0 bases and J by 4 bases, and 4 bases separated the two germline ends. The chain's CDR3 is CASSQDQNQPQHF. As DNA, the CDR3 is TGCGCCAGCAGCCAAGACCAGAATCAGCCCCAGCATTTT.

The table lists this clone with a few counts. The chain has TRBV19 and TRBJ1-1; D is possibly TRBD1 (5 bases). With 2 bases removed from V and 6 bases from J, the gap between germline ends came to 13 bases. This CDR3 has 14 amino acids. Germline CDR1 LNHDA, CDR2 SQIVND (reference sequence). The DNA for the CDR3 is TGTGCCAGTAGTATACGGGGGGAGAGGGCTGAAGCTTTCTTT. It yields the protein CASSIRGERAEAFF.

This chain joins TRBV6-6 and TRBJ1-5; no reliable D call. Germline values: CDR1 MNHNY, CDR2 SVGAGI (reference sequence). The CDR3 runs to 13 residues. V lost 2 bases and J lost 3, with 5 bases in between. The CDR3 region is CASSYDNNQPQHF. CDR3 DNA sequence: TGTGCCAGCAGTTACGACAACAATCAGCCCCAGCATTTT.

This clone was counted a single time. V usage is TRBV7-2 and J usage is TRBJ2-7; D gene ambiguous. The V gene lost 1 base and the J gene lost 2 bases, with 9 bases spanning the gap. The V gene's germline CDR1 is SGHTA and CDR2 FQGNSA. CDR3 length equals 14 residues. The CDR3 here is CASSLEHSPYEQYF. The CDR3, as DNA: TGTGCCAGCAGCTTAGAGCACAGCCCCTACGAGCAGTACTTC.

The chain employs TRBV5-4 and TRBJ1-2; 7 positions agree with TRBD1. Germline CDR1 and CDR2: SGHNT and YYREEE (reference sequence). Trimming at V came to 3 bases and at J to 7 bases, leaving 18 bases not matched to a gene. This CDR3 spans 17 amino acids. CDR3 DNA: TGTGCCAGCAGCTCGGTGTTCCGGGACAGCACCAATCTTGGCTACACCTTC. It yields the protein CASSSVFRDSTNLGYTF.

This clone appeared once. V usage is TRBV2 and J usage is TRBJ1-2; 7 bases map to TRBD1. This CDR3 spans 16 amino acids. V was pared by 2 bases and J by 1 base, with 7 bases of the junction left unmatched. Germline V gene data show CDR1 as SNHLY and CDR2 as FYNNEI. The CDR3 spells CASSEPQGELNYGYTF. The CDR3 nucleotides are TGTGCCAGCAGTGAACCCCAGGGGGAACTTAACTATGGCTACACCTTC. The full variable domain, completed using reference TRBV2 and TRBJ1-2, is EPEVTQTPSHQVTQMGQEVILRCVPISNHLYFYWYRQILGQKVEFLVSFYNNEISEKSEIFDDQFSVERPDGSNFTLKIRSTKLEDSAMYFCASSEPQGELNYGYTFGSGTRLTVV.

The chain carries TRBV6-1 and TRBJ1-4, with D possibly matching TRBD1 (6 bases). Germline V gene sequence: CDR1 MNHNS, CDR2 SASEGT. Trimming took off 2 bases at V and 4 bases at J, with 14 bases between the two ends. The CDR3 runs to 16 residues. The CDR3 coding sequence is TGTGCCAGCAGTGAACCAAGTCGCAGGGGTAATGAAAAACTGTTTTTT. Translation: CASSEPSRRGNEKLFF.

The chain carries TRBV6-2 or TRBV6-3 and TRBJ1-2; no reliable D call. V lost 2 bases, J lost 4 bases, and 11 bases lay in between. The CDR3 runs 14 residues. Germline assignment: CDR1 MNHEY and CDR2 SVGEGT. Here the CDR3 reads CASSYPVDFYGYTF. CDR3 sequence (DNA): TGTGCCAGCAGTTACCCTGTCGACTTCTATGGCTACACCTTC.

The chain couples TRBV6-5 to TRBJ2-2, with 7 positions matching TRBD1. The CDR3 totals 15 residues. Trimming cost V 4 bases and J 8 bases; bases outside gene matches: 10. Germline values: CDR1 MNHEY, CDR2 SVGAGI. In nucleotides, the CDR3 is TGTGCCAGCAGTTCCCCGGGCGACAGGGCGGGGGAGCTGTTTTTT. Translation gives CASSSPGDRAGELFF.

V and J are TRBV20-1 and TRBJ1-1; 9 bases are shared with TRBD1. V shed 3 bases, J shed 10 bases, and the junction held 6 bases outside the gene matches. CDR1 DFQATT and CDR2 SNEGSKA come from the germline V gene (reference sequence). The CDR3 has 12 residues. The CDR3 region is CSASDPDRGAFF. The CDR3 DNA sequence: TGCAGTGCTAGTGACCCGGACAGGGGAGCTTTCTTT.

V gene TRBV9 combines with J gene TRBJ1-4, with 7 bases matching TRBD1. V shed 4 bases, J shed 4 bases, and the junction held 7 bases outside the gene matches. This CDR3 has 15 amino acids. Looked up from germline, CDR1 is SGDLS and CDR2 is YYNGEE. CDR3 amino acids: CASSLRDRLNEKLFF. The DNA of the CDR3 is TGTGCCAGCAGCCTACGGGACAGACTTAATGAAAAACTGTTTTTT.

The sample holds a few counts of this clone. The V call is TRBV25-1, the J call TRBJ1-1; 8 bases fit TRBD1. From germline, CDR1 is MGHDK and CDR2 SYGVNS. This CDR3 is 13 amino acids long. J was trimmed by 8 bases and V by 2 bases; bases with no gene match: 4. The CDR3 nucleotides read TGTGCCAGCAGTGAAGTAGGGGACAGGGAAGCTTTCTTT. Its translation: CASSEVGDREAFF.

J is TRBJ2-7 and V is TRBV7-2, with TRBD1 matching over 8 bases. Germline CDR1 is SGHTA and CDR2 is FQGNSA. V dropped 3 bases and J dropped 6; count of bases not matched to a gene: 10. CDR3 size: 15 residues. DNA of the CDR3: TGTGCCAGCAGCTTGGGCCGGACAGGGAGCGGCGAGCAGTACGTC. Amino acid sequence: CASSLGRTGSGEQYV.

In this sample, this clone turned up many times. The V gene is TRBV14, the J gene TRBJ1-1; D is unresolved. Germline CDR1 is SGHDN and CDR2 is FVKESK. V lost 1 base to trimming and J lost 4 bases, with 13 bases between them. The CDR3 is 15 amino acids. The CDR3 DNA follows: TGTGCCAGCAGCCAAGCTTCGGGTCTGGCCACTGAAGCTTTCTTT. Protein: CASSQASGLATEAFF.

The genes are TRBV6-1 and TRBJ2-1, with 9 bases matching TRBD1. The length of the CDR3 is 16 residues. V lost 2 bases and J lost 8; bases outside the gene matches: 10. CDR1 and CDR2 from the germline V gene are MNHNS and SASEGT. CDR3 residues: CASSEPNRGRIDEQFF. As DNA, the CDR3 is TGTGCCAGCAGTGAACCAAACAGGGGGCGCATCGATGAGCAGTTCTTC.

The V and J genes are TRBV14 and TRBJ1-1; D is unclear. This CDR3 is built from 17 residues. Trimming shortened V by 3 bases and J by 1 base, and 18 bases separated the two germline ends. CDR1 is SGHDN and CDR2 is FVKESK in the germline V gene. Here the CDR3 DNA reads TGTGCCAGCAGCCATCAGCAGGATGTCTGGCAGAACACTGAAGCTTTCTTT. Encoded protein: CASSHQQDVWQNTEAFF. Full variable domain (missing parts from reference TRBV14 and TRBJ1-1): EAGVTQFPSHSVIEKGQTVTLRCDPISGHDNLYWYRRVMGKEIKFLLHFVKESKQDESGMPNNRFLAERTGGTYSTLKVQPAELEDSGVYFCASSHQQDVWQNTEAFFGQGTRLTVV.

This clone was observed a handful of times. This CDR3 is also generated by other DNA sequences in the sample. This chain connects TRBV20-1 to TRBJ1-2; D ambiguous. Per germline, CDR1 DFQATT and CDR2 SNEGSKA (reference sequence). CDR3 size: 11 residues. This chain's CDR3 is CSGRVDYGYTF. The CDR3 bases are TGCAGCGGGAGGGTGGACTATGGCTACACCTTC.

V gene TRBV7-2 combines with J gene TRBJ2-3; the match to TRBD1 covers 11 bases. This CDR3 region has 19 residues. Trimming cost V 3 bases and J 0 bases; bases outside gene matches: 11. From germline, CDR1 is SGHTA and CDR2 FQGNSA. In DNA, the CDR3 is TGTGCCAGCAGCTTGGGGACAGGGGGGACCCTTCTTAGCACAGATACGCAGTATTTT. It specifies CASSLGTGGTLLSTDTQYF.

This chain joins TRBV20-1 and TRBJ2-1, with D perhaps TRBD2 (6 bases). The ends were cut back, 3 bases at V and 2 bases at J, with 14 bases in the middle. CDR1 and CDR2 from the germline V gene are DFQATT and SNEGSKA (reference sequence). There are 15 residues in the CDR3. Here the CDR3 reads CSASPPQRAYNEQFF. The CDR3 nucleotides read TGCAGTGCTAGTCCCCCCCAGCGGGCCTACAATGAGCAGTTCTTC.

The chain uses TRBV6-5 and TRBJ2-7; TRBD1 matches 7 bases. V shed 6 bases, J shed 6 bases, and the junction held 8 bases outside the gene matches. Germline V CDR1 and CDR2: MNHEY, SVGAGI. The CDR3 totals 13 residues. CDR3 nucleotide sequence: TGTGCCAGCAGCACAAGGGGGCTGGGCGAGCAGTACGTC. This encodes CASSTRGLGEQYV.

The rearrangement uses TRBV19 and TRBJ1-1, with D perhaps matching TRBD1 (5 bases). V was shortened by 5 bases and J by 11 bases, with 9 bases between the two germline ends. The germline gives CDR1 LNHDA, CDR2 SQIVND (reference sequence). The CDR3 is 10 residues long. In DNA, the CDR3 is TGTGCCAGTAGTTCAGGGTTCGCTTTCTTT. It yields the protein CASSSGFAFF.

This clone has only one observation. V is TRBV3-1 (or the pseudogene TRBV3-2) and J is TRBJ1-3; 7 nucleotides agree with TRBD1. The CDR3 spans 16 residues. Germline loops: CDR1 LGHDT, CDR2 YNNKEL (reference sequence). With V trimmed by 5 bases and J by 1 base, 8 bases remained unmatched. This CDR3 reads CASSARDSTSGNTIYF. The CDR3 region has the DNA TGTGCCAGCAGCGCGAGGGACAGCACTTCTGGAAACACCATATATTTT.

The rearrangement links TRBV5-5 to TRBJ1-4; D call uncertain. Looked up from germline, CDR1 is SGHKS and CDR2 is YYEKEE (reference sequence). The CDR3 contains 13 residues. Trimming removed 0 bases from V and 6 bases from J, with 6 bases in between. CDR3 loop: CASSLETYEKLFF. The CDR3 bases are TGTGCCAGCAGCTTGGAGACATATGAAAAACTGTTTTTT.

CDR3 in DNA: TGTGCCAGCAGCTCATCCGGGACTAGCTCGGGTGAGCAGTTCTTC. Translation: CASSSSGTSSGEQFF. The chain links TRBV7-3 to TRBJ2-1, with 9 bases matching TRBD2. From germline, CDR1 is SGHTA and CDR2 FQGTGA. This CDR3 contains 15 residues. J gave up 9 bases and V 4 bases, and 10 bases lay outside the gene matches.

V and J are TRBV27 and TRBJ1-1, with D perhaps matching TRBD1 (6 bases). CDR3 length: 14 residues. V lost 2 bases and J lost 0, with 7 bases in between. CDR1 MNHEY and CDR2 SMNVEV come from the germline V gene (reference sequence). CDR3 amino acids: CASSLDRLNTEAFF. Written as DNA, the CDR3 is TGTGCCAGCAGTTTAGACAGGTTGAACACTGAAGCTTTCTTT.